This passage covers 19 T cell receptor beta chains from one sample sequenced in a study of T-cell reconstitution after alpha-beta-depleted transplantation in children (dated by TCRdb to about 2016). The treatment or condition label, as the study defines it: allogeneic hematopoietic cell transplantation with graft depleted of TCRalphabeta T cells and CD19 B cells. Library prep was done by PCR. The sequencer listed for this sample is Illumina HiSeq 2500. TCR libraries were prepared with molecular barcoding, using unique molecular identifiers to normalize TCRbeta repertoire quantification. TCRdb reprocessed the public reads (quality trimming at Q25 with fastp, clone calling with MiXCR) and kept in-frame beta chains. Every entry covers one CDR3 protein and lists the most common genes and DNA from its rows. Across this sample there are fewer than 550,000 distinct CDR3 sequences, with over 10% seen only once. About 15% of the sample rests with the top ten.

Sequencing was performed on PBMCs, mostly from graft donor cells, taken 180 days after TCRalphabeta/CD19-depleted stem cell transplant. Receptors originate from a female patient aged 2-9 years who had a stem cell transplant for aplastic anemia, so the T cells may come from the graft donor.

The rearrangement uses TRBV6-1 and TRBJ2-5; D possibly corresponds to TRBD2 (6 bases). Trimming took off 1 base at V and 1 base at J, with 13 bases between the two ends. The length of the CDR3 is 16 residues. Per the germline V gene, CDR1 is MNHNS and CDR2 is SASEGT. The CDR3 DNA reads TGTGCCAGCAGTGAAGGCGTAGCTAGCGCCCAAGAGACCCAGTACTTC. This sequence encodes CASSEGVASAQETQYF.

In its sample, this clonotype was seen many times. The chain is built from TRBV12-3 or TRBV12-4 and TRBJ2-5, with no clear D. There are 14 residues in the CDR3. With 3 bases removed from V and 5 bases from J, the gap between germline ends came to 13 bases. DNA of the CDR3: TGTGCCAGCAGTTTCACAAATTTGGGCGAGACCCAGTACTTC. Protein sequence: CASSFTNLGETQYF.

This chain joins TRBV3-1 and TRBJ1-2, with 9 bases that match TRBD1. CDR3 length: 14 residues. CDR1 and CDR2 from the germline V gene are LGHDT and YNNKEL (reference sequence). V was pared by 0 bases and J by 13 bases, with 9 bases of the junction left unmatched. CDR3 amino acids: CASSQEGTGSSGTF. CDR3 coding DNA: TGTGCCAGCAGCCAAGAAGGGACAGGGAGTTCGGGCACCTTC.

V is TRBV15 and J is TRBJ2-3; 9 bases match TRBD2. The CDR3 is 20 amino acids. The ends lost 5 bases at V and 5 bases at J; junction bases unmatched: 23. CDR1 is LNHNV, CDR2 YYDKDF, per germline (reference sequence). CDR3 bases: TGTGCCACCAGCTCCCACCCGCGAAGAGATCAGGCGGGAGGGATAGATACGCAGTATTTT. This gives the protein CATSSHPRRDQAGGIDTQYF.

The table lists this clonotype with a few counts. V and J are TRBV15 and TRBJ2-2; TRBD2 agrees at 8 bases. This CDR3 region has 19 residues. The V gene's germline CDR1 is LNHNV and CDR2 YYDKDF (reference sequence). The J segment lost 1 base and the V segment lost 0 bases, leaving 10 bases of the junction unmatched. The CDR3 loop is CATSRDALGSGGNTGELFF. CDR3 DNA sequence: TGTGCCACCAGCAGAGACGCCCTCGGGAGCGGGGGGAACACCGGGGAGCTGTTTTTT. The entire variable domain, with the rest obtained from reference TRBV15 and TRBJ2-2, is as follows: DAMVIQNPRYQVTQFGKPVTLSCSQTLNHNVMYWYQQKSSQAPKLLFHYYDKDFNNEADTPDNFQSRRPNTSFCFLDIRSPGLGDTAMYLCATSRDALGSGGNTGELFFGEGSRLTVL.

This clonotype was counted ten times or more. This chain links TRBV20-1 with TRBJ2-7, with TRBD2 identical over 10 bases. Germline loops: CDR1 DFQATT, CDR2 SNEGSKA (reference sequence). CDR3 length: 13 residues. Trimming cost V 2 bases and J 4 bases; bases outside gene matches: 2. The CDR3 DNA follows: TGCAGTGCTAGAACTAGCGGGGTTTACGAGCAGTACTTC. It specifies CSARTSGVYEQYF.

This clonotype was observed a handful of times. J is TRBJ2-7 and V is TRBV19; weak D call: TRBD2 (5 bases). This CDR3 spans 14 amino acids. Trimming removed 0 bases from V and 6 bases from J, with 12 bases in between. Germline CDR1 is LNHDA and CDR2 is SQIVND (reference sequence). CDR3 in amino acids: CASSIESGFSEQYF. CDR3 coding DNA: TGTGCCAGTAGTATAGAGTCGGGGTTCAGCGAGCAGTACTTC.

This clonotype has just a few counts. The chain has TRBV27 and TRBJ1-2; 8 bases line up with TRBD1. The trim removed 3 bases at V and 4 bases at J, leaving 4 bases unmatched. The V gene's germline CDR1 is MNHEY and CDR2 SMNVEV (reference sequence). The CDR3 consists of 14 residues. The CDR3 loop is CASSFSTGAYGYTF. The CDR3, as DNA: TGTGCCAGCAGTTTCTCGACAGGGGCCTATGGCTACACCTTC.

As for this clonotype: The junction differs from germline at one of its ends, possibly a read error. The CDR3 DNA sequence: TGTGCCAGCAGCCTAGCTGGACTAGGGGATGCACTCACAGATACGCAGTATTTT. This sequence encodes CASSLAGLGDALTDTQYF. This chain links TRBV7-6 with TRBJ2-3; TRBD2 matches 7 bases. Germline CDR1 is SGHVS and CDR2 is FNYEAQ. The CDR3 has 18 residues. The variable domain in full, with the rest retrieved from reference TRBV7-6 and TRBJ2-3, is GAGVSQSPRYKVTKRGQDVALRCDPISGHVSLYWYRQALGQGPEFLTYFNYEAQQDKSGLPNDRFSAERPEGSISTLTIQRTEQRDSAMYRCASSLAGLGDALTDTQYFGPGTRLTVL.

This clonotype was detected only a few times. The rearrangement links TRBV20-1 to TRBJ2-5; D is unclear. Germline CDR1 reads DFQATT; CDR2 reads SNEGSKA (reference sequence). The CDR3 has 14 amino acids. V was trimmed by 4 bases and J by 5 bases, leaving 17 bases between them. The CDR3, as DNA: TGCAGTGCTACTCTCCATGGGGTCTCGGAGACCCAGTACTTC. Residues: CSATLHGVSETQYF.

This clonotype was seen more than once but under ten times. The DNA of the CDR3 is TGTGCCAGCAGCTTAGGGGACACCCGCAATCAGCCCCAGCATTTT. Protein sequence: CASSLGDTRNQPQHF. J is TRBJ1-5 and V is TRBV7-2, with D possibly TRBD1 on 6 matching bases. The CDR3 totals 15 residues. Germline V CDR1 and CDR2: SGHTA, FQGNSA. V dropped 1 base and J dropped 2 bases, with 9 bases sitting between them. The full variable domain, its missing parts supplied by reference TRBV7-2 and TRBJ1-5, is GAGVSQSPSNKVTEKGKDVELRCDPISGHTALYWYRQSLGQGLEFLIYFQGNSAPDKSGLPSDRFSAERTGGSVSTLTIQRTQQEDSAVYLCASSLGDTRNQPQHFGDGTRLSIL.

This clonotype was seen more than once but under ten times. V and J are TRBV7-3 and TRBJ2-3; D is possibly TRBD1 or TRBD2 (5 bases each). Trimming removed 4 bases from V and 4 bases from J, with 21 bases in between. The length of the CDR3 is 17 residues. Germline V lookup: CDR1 SGHTA, CDR2 FQGTGA. This CDR3 reads CASSSLPGPRAADTQYF. In nucleotides, the CDR3 is TGTGCCAGCAGCTCTTTACCGGGACCCCGTGCCGCAGATACGCAGTATTTT.

Many counts were recorded for this clonotype. CDR3 nucleotides: TGTGCCAGCAGCTACCGTTACGAGCAGTACTTC. It yields the protein CASSYRYEQYF. The rearrangement uses TRBV6-2 or TRBV6-3 and TRBJ2-7; D is unresolved. Trimming removed 6 bases from V and 4 bases from J, with 7 bases in between. CDR3 length: 11 amino acids. Germline V CDR1 and CDR2: MNHEY, SVGEGT.

This clonotype appeared a few times. V gene TRBV3-1 combines with J gene TRBJ1-1; D remains ambiguous. The germline gives CDR1 LGHDT, CDR2 YNNKEL (reference sequence). CDR3 length equals 15 residues. V lost 8 bases to trimming and J lost 1 base, with 17 bases between them. The CDR3 coding sequence is TGTGCCAGCTCCCCCCGACGGGAAGGGAACACTGAAGCTTTCTTT. This gives the protein CASSPRREGNTEAFF.

This clonotype has ten or more counts. The CDR3: CASSWTGGAGELFF. The CDR3 region has the DNA TGTGCCAGCAGCTGGACAGGGGGCGCCGGGGAGCTGTTTTTT. The chain joins TRBV14 to TRBJ2-2; the match to TRBD1 covers 11 bases. CDR1 and CDR2 from the germline V gene are SGHDN and FVKESK. The CDR3 sequence is 14 residues long. V trimming: 5 bases; J trimming: 6 bases; junction bases outside the gene matches: 2.

The chain links TRBV29-1 to TRBJ2-7, with a weak D call TRBD2 (5 bases). There are 12 residues in the CDR3. Trimming removed 7 bases from V and 2 bases from J, with 12 bases in between. Germline V CDR1 and CDR2: SQVTM, ANQGSEA. As DNA, the CDR3 is TGCAGCGCGGAGACTAACACCTACGAGCAGTACTTC. Translated, it gives CSAETNTYEQYF.

The V and J genes are TRBV20-1 and TRBJ2-7; D remains unclear. With 4 bases removed from V and 0 bases from J, the gap between germline ends came to 13 bases. The CDR3 totals 14 residues. The germline CDR1 and CDR2 sequences are DFQATT and SNEGSKA (reference sequence). Here the CDR3 reads CSATWGSISYEQYF. The CDR3 nucleotides are TGCAGTGCTACCTGGGGAAGCATCTCCTACGAGCAGTACTTC.

This clonotype has a count of ten or more. The chain has TRBV12-3 or TRBV12-4 and TRBJ2-2; 10 nucleotides align to TRBD1. This CDR3 region has 17 residues. V gave up 5 bases and J gave up 1 base; unmatched junction bases: 7. As DNA, the CDR3 is TGTGCCAGCAGTCTACGACAGGGGGCCCAGAACACCGGGGAGCTGTTTTTT. This sequence encodes CASSLRQGAQNTGELFF.

V and J are TRBV7-9 and TRBJ1-6; 8 nucleotides line up with TRBD1. This CDR3 spans 14 amino acids. V lost 4 bases, J lost 5 bases, and 1 base stayed unmatched. Per germline, CDR1 SEHNR and CDR2 FQNEAQ (reference sequence). CDR3 loop: CASSSQGDNSPLHF. CDR3 in DNA: TGTGCCAGCAGCTCACAGGGGGATAATTCACCCCTCCACTTT.